This entry lists 10 T cell receptor beta chains sequenced from one sample in a study of neurological immune-mediated disorders. This sample's time point: longitudinal time-point 2. MiXCR was run by TCRdb on the 5' RACE reads, yielding one entry per CDR3 protein. The data show tens of thousands of distinct CDR3 sequences, more than 10% seen once. The sequencing input was PBMCs. All receptors come from a woman between 35 and 50 years old in good health.

This clonotype was recorded at least ten times. CDR3 amino acids: CASSGHNYGYTF. The CDR3 region has the DNA TGTGCCAGCAGCGGACACAACTATGGCTACACCTTC. The chain carries TRBV7-2 and TRBJ1-2, with a possible D match to TRBD1 (5 bases). Trimming stripped 5 bases from V and 2 bases from J, with 6 bases between. The germline gives CDR1 SGHTA, CDR2 FQGNSA. The CDR3 is 12 residues long.

For this clonotype: Germline is not matched at one junction end, which may reflect a read error. The V gene is TRBV5-1, the J gene TRBJ1-1, with TRBD1 matching over 7 bases. Germline values: CDR1 SGHRS, CDR2 YFSETQ. This CDR3 contains 16 residues. CDR3 coding DNA: TGCGCCAGCCGCTTGGCCGGGGGACAGATGTACACTGAAGCTTTCTTT. Its translation: CASRLAGGQMYTEAFF.

The chain employs TRBV20-1 and TRBJ2-5, with TRBD1 matching 7 bases. This CDR3 contains 15 residues. V lost 4 bases, J lost 4 bases, and 12 bases stayed unmatched. Germline CDR1 and CDR2: DFQATT and SNEGSKA (reference sequence). CDR3 nucleotide sequence: TGCAGTGCTAAGGGGGCGGCAGAGAAGGTAGAGACCCAGTACTTC. It yields the protein CSAKGAAEKVETQYF.

This clonotype was seen many times. V gene TRBV15 combines with J gene TRBJ2-1, with TRBD2 matching over 7 bases. The trim removed 0 bases at V and 7 bases at J, leaving 6 bases unmatched. The CDR3 extends over 15 amino acids. Germline assignment: CDR1 LNHNV and CDR2 YYDKDF (reference sequence). CDR3 sequence reads: CATSRDLEGGNEQFF. The CDR3 nucleotides read TGTGCCACCAGCAGAGATTTAGAGGGAGGGAATGAGCAGTTCTTC.

This clonotype was seen many times. J is TRBJ2-7 and V is TRBV20-1, with no clear D. Germline V CDR1 and CDR2: DFQATT, SNEGSKA (reference sequence). V was cut by 1 base and J by 5 bases, with 6 bases left in between. This CDR3 has 11 residues. The CDR3 coding sequence is TGCAGTGCTAGAGTAAACGACGAGCAGTACTTC. Its translation: CSARVNDEQYF.

This clonotype turned up a few times. The chain joins TRBV20-1 to TRBJ2-1; 13 nucleotides agree with TRBD2. Per germline, CDR1 DFQATT and CDR2 SNEGSKA (reference sequence). V lost 2 bases, J lost 6 bases, and 4 bases stayed unmatched. The CDR3 contains 15 residues. CDR3 sequence (DNA): TGCAGTGCTAGAATCAGGACTAGCGGGAGCAATGAGCAGTTCTTC. It yields the protein CSARIRTSGSNEQFF.

This clonotype showed up many times. The chain has TRBV5-5 and TRBJ2-2, with 8 bases matching TRBD2. Germline-derived CDR1 and CDR2 are SGHKS and YYEKEE (reference sequence). V was clipped by 4 bases and J by 7 bases; unmatched bases: 12. This CDR3 has 16 residues. CDR3 in DNA: TGTGCCAGCAGCCCTCCTAGTAGCGGGAATCACGGGGAGCTGTTTTTT. Residues: CASSPPSSGNHGELFF.

This clonotype showed up many times. This rearrangement joins TRBV12-3 or TRBV12-4 to TRBJ1-2; D is unresolved. Trimming shortened V by 5 bases and J by 8 bases, and 9 bases separated the two germline ends. This CDR3 has 11 residues. The DNA for the CDR3 is TGTGCCAGCAGTCCTTCCTACGGCTACACCTTC. It is translated as CASSPSYGYTF.

The J gene is TRBJ1-1, the V gene TRBV19; D unclear. V was clipped by 7 bases and J by 0 bases, with 12 bases between them. The CDR3 consists of 14 residues. Germline V gene sequence: CDR1 LNHDA, CDR2 SQIVND (reference sequence). CDR3 sequence (DNA): TGTGCCAGTACCACAAATGCCCTGAACACTGAAGCTTTCTTT. This encodes CASTTNALNTEAFF.

This clonotype was picked up many times. V and J are TRBV7-2 and TRBJ1-2; 8 nucleotides align to TRBD1. Looked up from germline, CDR1 is SGHTA and CDR2 is FQGNSA. V lost 5 bases and J lost 6; bases outside the gene matches: 8. This CDR3 has 14 amino acids. This CDR3 reads CASSRRQGPDGYTF. The CDR3 DNA is TGTGCCAGCAGCAGGCGACAGGGGCCGGATGGCTACACCTTC.